This entry describes one T cell receptor beta chain. This clone was counted a few times. Its antigen has not been determined. The input lacks base qualities; no much larger clone sits a single base away. At the DNA level, this CDR3 is encoded by other sequences in the same sample as well. The sample comes from a study of beta chain features in type 1 diabetes (dated by TCRdb to the late 2010s). Study-wide context: Patients and healthy donors did not differ in mean age, gender distribution, total cell number or subset yield. A total of roughly 99,000,000 sorted cells were examined across all samples, and the number of cells per subset was strongly correlated with RNA yield. In the study, TCRB repertoires of sorted circulating CD4+ T cell subsets from recently diagnosed type 1 diabetes patients were compared with those of matched healthy donors. Regulatory and stem cell-like memory subsets were obtained from only 8 patients and roughly 8 healthy donors, while naive and central memory subsets were obtained from all 30 or so donors.

Beyond this particular receptor, the publication reports: Because small numbers of individuals were included in the HLA sub-analyses, any influence of HLA type on TCRB rearrangement was left unresolved. Fewer insertions and more nucleotide deletions at VDJ recombination sites were observed in patients with type 1 diabetes, implying thymic rearrangement abnormalities. Because cDNA was sequenced instead of genomic DNA, highly expressing activated cells could be over-represented, though the groups showed no difference in activation or CD3 levels. The naive, central memory and regulatory TCRB repertoires appeared to resemble one another more closely among patients than among healthy donors. Shorter templates might have been favored by PCR, but patient and control samples were amplified and corrected together, so both groups would have been affected equally by any skew. Type 1 diabetes patients showed a moderate but significant shortening of TCRB CDR3 length in all four CD4+ subsets.

The High Capacity cDNA Reverse Transcription Kit was used to reverse transcribe all of the isolated RNA, meaning that expressed TCRB transcripts were what got sequenced. Deep immunoSEQ sequencing was performed on naive, central memory and regulatory T cell samples, with an average of about 3.57 million total reads per sample. After sorted cells were lysed in RLT buffer, RNA was extracted with DNase-treated RNeasy Micro or Mini kits, with the choice depending on cell number. Each cell subset was processed separately to prevent cross-contamination, with patient and healthy donor samples processed together. Using the immunoSEQ multiplex PCR, TCRB sequences were amplified from cDNA into 87-bp fragments spanning the CDR3 region. Amplicons were sequenced on the Illumina HiSeq platform. Under the source paper's analysis protocol: Synthetic template baselines were used to correct PCR bias computationally, reads within Hamming distance 2 were collapsed together, and singletons that could not be merged were discarded. By aligning reads against IMGT, V, D and J genes, CDR3 length, and insertions or deletions at six rearrangement sites were assigned. Within each subset, clonotype counts were normalized to sorted cell number, and only after that were true diversity and Gini coefficients computed with the tcR R package. The overlap coefficient, calculated on TCRB nucleotide sequences, was used to measure repertoire sharing. As a proxy for the pre-selection repertoire, out-of-frame TCRB sequences from naive cells were analyzed. TCRdb stores this immuneACCESS table with in-frame sequences only. Part of the clones is absent; in the studies checked, under half of the shortfall reflects unresolved V genes, and no reason is known for the rest. V, J and clone size derive from that table, while D and trimming were established from the DNA sequence. The sample yields roughly 400,000 clones; around 15% were counted once. The ten largest clones represent approximately 0.02% of the sample.

From each donor, a single peripheral blood sample of about 100 mL on average was drawn into heparinised tubes. Naive, central memory, regulatory and stem cell-like memory CD4+ T cells were sorted on a BD FACSAria II using a panel including CD45RO, CCR7, CD25, CD127, CD95 and CD27. All sorted populations exceeded 98% purity. PBMCs were separated immediately by Lymphoprep density gradient centrifugation and were stained directly, without being cultured. So that batch effects would be minimized, each experiment stained and sorted samples in pairs, pairing one healthy donor with one patient. This sequence was found in a woman under 30 in good health. What was sequenced was naive CD4+ T cells from blood. Reading the label with the study, this specimen's cell subset or site is: true naive CD4+ T cells.

The CDR3 region reads CSAGQGTYEQYF. The DNA is TGCAGCGCGGGACAGGGCACCTACGAGCAGTACTTC. This chain is built from TRBV29-1 and TRBJ2-7; 9 middle bases align to TRBD1. The CDR1 and CDR2 encoded by the germline V gene are SQVTM and ANQGSEA. Including cysteine and phenylalanine, the CDR3 has 12 amino acids. Of the read, only the CDR3 DNA is kept; its 36 bases are in frame from base 1. The junction shows trimming of 7 bases on V and 2 bases on J, and the gene matches do not reach 3 bases of it.